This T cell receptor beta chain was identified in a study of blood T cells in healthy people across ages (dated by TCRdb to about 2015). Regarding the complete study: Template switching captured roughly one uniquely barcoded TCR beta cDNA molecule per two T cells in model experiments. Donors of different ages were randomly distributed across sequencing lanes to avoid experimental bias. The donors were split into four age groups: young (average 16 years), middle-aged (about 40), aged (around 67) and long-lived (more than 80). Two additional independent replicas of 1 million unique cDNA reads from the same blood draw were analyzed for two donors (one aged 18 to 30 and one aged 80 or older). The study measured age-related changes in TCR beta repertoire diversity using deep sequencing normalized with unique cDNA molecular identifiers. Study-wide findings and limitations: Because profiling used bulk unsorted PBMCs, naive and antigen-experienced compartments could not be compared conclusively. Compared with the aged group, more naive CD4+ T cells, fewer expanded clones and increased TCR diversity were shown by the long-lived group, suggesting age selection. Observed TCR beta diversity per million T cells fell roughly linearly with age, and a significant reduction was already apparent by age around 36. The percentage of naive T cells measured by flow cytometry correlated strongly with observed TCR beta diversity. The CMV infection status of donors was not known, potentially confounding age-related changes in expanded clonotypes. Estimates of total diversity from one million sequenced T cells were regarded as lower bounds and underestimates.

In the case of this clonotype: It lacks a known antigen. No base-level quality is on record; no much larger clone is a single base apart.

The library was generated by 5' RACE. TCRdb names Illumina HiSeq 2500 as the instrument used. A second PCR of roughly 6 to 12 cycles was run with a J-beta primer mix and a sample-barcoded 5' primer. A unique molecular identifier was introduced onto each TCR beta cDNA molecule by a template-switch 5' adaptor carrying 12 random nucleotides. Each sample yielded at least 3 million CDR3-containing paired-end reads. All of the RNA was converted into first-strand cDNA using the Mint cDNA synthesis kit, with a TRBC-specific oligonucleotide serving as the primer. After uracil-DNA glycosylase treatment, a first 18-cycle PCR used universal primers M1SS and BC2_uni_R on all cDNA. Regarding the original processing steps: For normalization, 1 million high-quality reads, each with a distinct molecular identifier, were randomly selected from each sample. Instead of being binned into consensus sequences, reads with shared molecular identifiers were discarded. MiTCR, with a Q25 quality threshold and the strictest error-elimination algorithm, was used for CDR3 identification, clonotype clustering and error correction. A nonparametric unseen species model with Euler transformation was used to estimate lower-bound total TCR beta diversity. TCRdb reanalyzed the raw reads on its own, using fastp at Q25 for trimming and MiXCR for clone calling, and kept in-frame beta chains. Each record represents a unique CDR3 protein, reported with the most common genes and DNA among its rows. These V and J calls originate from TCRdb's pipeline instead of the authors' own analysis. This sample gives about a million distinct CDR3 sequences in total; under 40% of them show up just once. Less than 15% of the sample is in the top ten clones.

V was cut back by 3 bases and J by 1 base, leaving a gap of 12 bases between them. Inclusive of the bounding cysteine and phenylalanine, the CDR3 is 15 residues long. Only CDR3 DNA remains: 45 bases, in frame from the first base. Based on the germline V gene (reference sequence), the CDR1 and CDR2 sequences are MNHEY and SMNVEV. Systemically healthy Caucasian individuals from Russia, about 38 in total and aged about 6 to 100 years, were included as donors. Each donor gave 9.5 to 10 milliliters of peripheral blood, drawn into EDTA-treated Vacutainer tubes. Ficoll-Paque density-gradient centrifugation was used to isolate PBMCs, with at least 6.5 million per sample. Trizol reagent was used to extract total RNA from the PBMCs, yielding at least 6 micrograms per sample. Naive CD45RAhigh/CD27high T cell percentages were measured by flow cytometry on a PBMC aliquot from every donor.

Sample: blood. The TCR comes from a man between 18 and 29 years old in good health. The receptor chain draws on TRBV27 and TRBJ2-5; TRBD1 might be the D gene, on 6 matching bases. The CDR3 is CASSFTGRAQETQYF. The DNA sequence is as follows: TGTGCCAGCAGTTTTACAGGGAGAGCCCAAGAGACCCAGTACTTC.